This T cell receptor (beta chain) was captured in a study of cytomegalovirus exposure and HLA in healthy donors. This clone occurred once. The CDR3 runs to 16 residues. V dropped 3 bases and J dropped 4; count of bases not matched to a gene: 9. Germline lookup yields CDR1 SGHTA and CDR2 FQGNSA. TCRdb keeps only in-frame clones here, not all; method: immunoSEQ multiplex PCR. The sample lists 150,000 to 200,000 clones, around nine tenths occurring once. The V gene is TRBV7-2, the J gene TRBJ2-7; 10 positions agree with TRBD2. The sample was PBMCs. This receptor was obtained from a woman under 30 in good health and CMV-seronegative. CDR3 DNA: TGTGCCAGCAGCTTGAACCTAGCGGGAGTATCTTACGAGCAGTACTTC. Its protein is CASSLNLAGVSYEQYF.